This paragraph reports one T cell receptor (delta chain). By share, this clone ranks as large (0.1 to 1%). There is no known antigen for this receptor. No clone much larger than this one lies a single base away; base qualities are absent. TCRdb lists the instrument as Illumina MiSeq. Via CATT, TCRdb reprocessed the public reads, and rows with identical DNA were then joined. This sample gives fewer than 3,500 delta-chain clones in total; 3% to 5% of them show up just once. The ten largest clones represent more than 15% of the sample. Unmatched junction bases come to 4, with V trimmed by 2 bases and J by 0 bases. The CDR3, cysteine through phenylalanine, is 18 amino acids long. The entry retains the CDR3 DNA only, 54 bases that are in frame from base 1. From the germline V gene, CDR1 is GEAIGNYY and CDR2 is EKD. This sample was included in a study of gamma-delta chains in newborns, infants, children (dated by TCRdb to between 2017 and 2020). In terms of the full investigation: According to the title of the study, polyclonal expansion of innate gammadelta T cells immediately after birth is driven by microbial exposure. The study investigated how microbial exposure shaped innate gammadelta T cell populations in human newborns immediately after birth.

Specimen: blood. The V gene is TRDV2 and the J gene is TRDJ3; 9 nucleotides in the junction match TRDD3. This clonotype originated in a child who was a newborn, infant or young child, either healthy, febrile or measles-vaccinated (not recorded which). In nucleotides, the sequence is TGTGCCTGTGACAAAATACTGGGGGACTCCTGGGACACCCGACAGATGTTTTTC. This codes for CACDKILGDSWDTRQMFF.